This T cell receptor beta chain originates from a study of blood T cell repertoires in COVID-19. Background on the study: Italy, Spain and the United States were the sources of the convalescent and acute COVID-19 samples.

This CDR3 has 15 amino acids. Germline CDR1 SEHNR, CDR2 FQNEAQ (reference sequence). V was cut by 1 base and J by 6 bases, with 15 bases left in between. This clone was counted once. The authors' processing: Reference gene primer amplification yielded estimated nucleated cell counts. Using immunoSEQ multiplex PCR, the repertoire was profiled, and TCRdb retains in-frame clones only, with some absent. That table gives V, J and clone size, and the DNA gave D and trimming. This table has some 180,000 clones, around 86% appearing once. Sequencing used peripheral blood. The gene calls are TRBV7-9 and TRBJ1-2; TRBD1 might be the D (5 bases). This receptor was obtained from an elderly woman with COVID-19, enrolled during active disease. The CDR3 is CASSLVLLQDDGYTF. CDR3 in DNA: TGTGCCAGCAGCTTAGTCCTATTACAGGATGATGGCTACACCTTC.